What follows are 28 T cell receptor beta chains derived from one specimen sequenced in a study of T cells in localized non-small cell lung cancer. Clones were read by immunoSEQ multiplex PCR, and TCRdb kept only the in-frame ones, dropping some. Among some 1,400 clones listed, 20% to 30% were seen once. This sample comprised normal lung tissue next to the tumor, obtained before any cancer treatment. The receptors shown here come from a woman aged 40 to 75 with stage I squamous cell lung carcinoma.

CDR3 protein: CAWGVGSVVGEQYF. As DNA, the CDR3 is TGTGCCTGGGGAGTGGGTTCGGTAGTGGGCGAGCAGTACTTC. The chain recombines TRBV30 with TRBJ2-7; no reliable D call. V was clipped by 5 bases and J by 6 bases, with 20 bases between them. This CDR3 has 14 amino acids. Germline loops: CDR1 GTSNPN, CDR2 SVGIG (reference sequence).

This clone was recorded a few times. The CDR3 region has the DNA TGTGCCAGCAGCGTAGGGGAAAAAAATGGCTACACCTTC. This codes for CASSVGEKNGYTF. V and J are TRBV9 and TRBJ1-2; D is uncertain. V was cut by 0 bases and J by 6 bases, with 9 bases left in between. Germline loops: CDR1 SGDLS, CDR2 YYNGEE. The CDR3 loop spans 13 amino acids.

This chain joins TRBV28 and TRBJ1-2; tentatively, D is TRBD1 (5 bases). CDR3 size: 13 residues. Trimming stripped 6 bases from V and 5 bases from J, with 13 bases between. Germline V gives CDR1 MDHEN, CDR2 SYDVKM. The CDR3 coding sequence is TGTGCCAGCAGGTCCACGGGGGAGTATGGCTACACCTTC. Translated: CASRSTGEYGYTF.

The J gene is TRBJ1-1, the V gene TRBV19; TRBD1 agrees at 11 bases. This CDR3 has 12 amino acids. CDR1 and CDR2 from the germline V gene are LNHDA and SQIVND (reference sequence). J lost 8 bases, V lost 9 bases, and 5 bases had no gene match. CDR3: CASRTGGMEAFF. The CDR3 DNA reads as TGTGCCAGCCGGACAGGGGGCATGGAAGCTTTCTTT.

Only a few counts were recorded for this clone. The chain is built from TRBV11-3 and TRBJ2-2; a weak D match, TRBD2 (5 bases). The CDR3 runs 16 residues. Trimming took off 5 bases at V and 0 bases at J, with 13 bases between the two ends. CDR1 is SGHNT, CDR2 YENEEA, per germline. CDR3 residues: CASSLRGASNTGELFF. The CDR3 DNA follows: TGTGCCAGCAGCCTACGGGGAGCGTCGAACACCGGGGAGCTGTTTTTT.

V usage is TRBV30 and J usage is TRBJ2-7; 7 bases line up with TRBD1. The CDR3 runs to 12 residues. The germline gives CDR1 GTSNPN, CDR2 SVGIG (reference sequence). V lost 4 bases and J lost 1; bases outside the gene matches: 1. CDR3 amino acids: CAWKDRSYEQYF. In nucleotides, the CDR3 is TGTGCCTGGAAGGACAGGTCCTACGAGCAGTACTTC.

By its share, this clone is large. The chain links TRBV30 to TRBJ1-4; TRBD1 aligns across 8 bases. V lost 5 bases, J lost 2 bases, and 13 bases stayed unmatched. The CDR3 consists of 17 residues. CDR1 GTSNPN and CDR2 SVGIG come from the germline V gene (reference sequence). CDR3 in amino acids: CAWLPGQVGFTNEKLFF. The CDR3 DNA reads as TGTGCCTGGCTACCGGGACAGGTTGGGTTTACTAATGAAAAACTGTTTTTT.

V and J are TRBV25-1 and TRBJ2-5; possible D gene TRBD1, 6 bases. Looked up from germline, CDR1 is MGHDK and CDR2 is SYGVNS. CDR3 length: 16 amino acids. Trimming stripped 4 bases from V and 2 bases from J, with 17 bases between. The CDR3 here is CASSVRGQGSQETQYF. Written as DNA, the CDR3 is TGTGCCAGCAGTGTCCGTGGGCAGGGGAGTCAAGAGACCCAGTACTTC.

The gene calls are TRBV11-3 and TRBJ2-5; TRBD1 matches 9 bases. The CDR3 length is 14 residues. CDR1 and CDR2 from the germline V gene are SGHNT and YENEEA. Losses at the gene ends were 4 bases for V and 5 bases for J; bases not matched to a gene: 5. The CDR3: CASSWAGQGETQYF. For the CDR3, the DNA is TGTGCCAGCAGCTGGGCAGGACAGGGGGAGACCCAGTACTTC.

In this sample, this clone is large. This sequence joins TRBV11-3 and TRBJ2-3, with D possibly TRBD1 on 6 matching bases. Trimming took 0 bases from V and 7 from J, leaving 14 bases between them. In germline, CDR1 is SGHNT, CDR2 YENEEA. The CDR3 consists of 15 residues. The chain's CDR3 is CASSLEVVGDNTQYF. DNA of the CDR3: TGTGCCAGCAGCTTAGAAGTGGTAGGGGACAATACGCAGTATTTT.

In this sample, this clone is large (0.1 to 1%). The chain has TRBV18 and TRBJ2-7; 14 bases fit TRBD2. The CDR3 consists of 16 residues. Germline CDR1 KGHSH, CDR2 LQKENI. The V gene end was trimmed by 5 bases and the J gene end by 3 bases; junction bases not matched to a gene: 6. CDR3 in amino acids: CASSTPGTSGSYEQYF. Here the CDR3 DNA reads TGTGCCAGCTCAACCCCCGGGACTAGCGGGAGCTACGAGCAGTACTTC.

This chain joins TRBV11-3 and TRBJ2-1, with 13 bases that match TRBD2. The V and J ends lost 5 bases and 7 bases, in that order; junction bases with no gene match: 8. Germline assignment: CDR1 SGHNT and CDR2 YENEEA. The CDR3 contains 16 residues. CDR3 residues: CASSPTSGRVGNEQFF. The DNA for the CDR3 is TGTGCCAGCAGCCCAACTAGCGGGAGGGTGGGAAATGAGCAGTTCTTC.

This clone has only a few counts. This sequence joins TRBV6-8 and TRBJ2-1; a weak D match, TRBD2 (5 bases). The CDR3 loop spans 16 amino acids. Trimming cost V 5 bases and J 0 bases, with 14 bases left between them. CDR1 MNHGY and CDR2 SAAAGT come from the germline V gene. The CDR3 bases are TGTGCCAGCAGTAACTTAGCGTCCGGCTCCTACAATGAGCAGTTCTTC. Amino acids: CASSNLASGSYNEQFF.

This clone came up a few times. This chain links TRBV11-3 with TRBJ2-2; 12 nucleotides agree with TRBD2. CDR3 length: 18 residues. Germline V gene data show CDR1 as SGHNT and CDR2 as YENEEA. V was pared by 1 base and J by 0 bases, with 3 bases of the junction left unmatched. The CDR3 sequence: CASSLGRTSGANTGELFF. CDR3 nucleotide sequence: TGTGCCAGCAGCTTAGGACGGACTAGCGGGGCGAACACCGGGGAGCTGTTTTTT.

The J gene is TRBJ2-2, the V gene TRBV19; TRBD1 is a possible D gene (6 bases). The germline V gene has CDR1 LNHDA and CDR2 SQIVND (reference sequence). The CDR3 spans 15 residues. The V end lost 5 bases, the J end lost 3 bases, and 13 bases lay between the germline ends. The CDR3 nucleotides are TGTGCCAGTAGTTTGCAGGGGTGGTACACCGGGGAGCTGTTTTTT. This gives the protein CASSLQGWYTGELFF.

V is TRBV18 and J is TRBJ1-6, with D hard to call. Between the trimmed V and J ends, which lost 1 base and 0 bases, there was a span of 16 bases. The CDR3 is made up of 19 amino acids. CDR1 and CDR2 (germline): KGHSH, LQKENI. The CDR3 sequence: CASSPRTGLWDSYNSPLHF. CDR3 bases: TGTGCCAGCTCACCACGGACCGGTCTATGGGACTCCTATAATTCACCCCTCCACTTT.

A note on this clone: The junction does not match germline at one end; this may be a read error. The gene calls are TRBV6-8 and TRBJ2-3; TRBD2 is a possible D gene (6 bases). CDR1 MNHGY and CDR2 SAAAGT come from the germline V gene. The CDR3 has 16 residues. The CDR3 bases are TGTGCCATCAGTGCAAATTCAGTTGTGGGGGGAGATACGCAGTATTTT. Translating gives CAISANSVVGGDTQYF.

The gene calls are TRBV28 and TRBJ2-2; no clear D gene. Trimming pared 6 bases from V and 7 bases from J, leaving 12 bases between. The germline gives CDR1 MDHEN, CDR2 SYDVKM. There are 13 residues in the CDR3. The CDR3 here is CASRRVTIGELFF. DNA of the CDR3: TGTGCCAGCAGAAGGGTAACCATCGGGGAGCTGTTTTTT.

This clone rates as large. The gene calls are TRBV4-1 and TRBJ2-2; D uncertain. The CDR3 contains 14 residues. V lost 3 bases to trimming and J lost 7 bases, with 12 bases between them. Germline assignment: CDR1 MGHRA and CDR2 YSYEKL. The CDR3 loop is CASSQNTVGGELFF. The CDR3 DNA follows: TGCGCCAGCAGCCAGAATACGGTGGGCGGGGAGCTGTTTTTT.

This clone was counted a few times. This sequence joins TRBV11-3 and TRBJ1-3, with unresolved D. Germline V CDR1 and CDR2: SGHNT, YENEEA. This CDR3 contains 14 residues. V was clipped by 2 bases and J by 4 bases, with 9 bases between them. CDR3 in DNA: TGTGCCAGCAGCTTACCTTCAGACGGAAACACCATATATTTT. This gives the protein CASSLPSDGNTIYF.

The CDR3 here is CASSRPDRVSEQYF. In DNA, the CDR3 is TGTGCCAGTAGTCGTCCGGACAGGGTGTCCGAGCAGTACTTC. The chain combines TRBV19 with TRBJ2-7; the match to TRBD1 covers 8 bases. The CDR3 has 14 residues. The ends lost 5 bases at V and 6 bases at J; junction bases unmatched: 9. Germline CDR1 LNHDA, CDR2 SQIVND (reference sequence).

A remark on this clone: Germline and junction disagree at one end, which may indicate a read error. V gene TRBV30 combines with J gene TRBJ2-3; D perhaps matches TRBD2 (5 bases). CDR3 length equals 13 residues. Germline V gives CDR1 GTSNPN, CDR2 SVGIG (reference sequence). CDR3 bases: TGTGCCTGGGGTGTCGGGGGCACAGATACGCAGTATTTT. Its translation is CAWGVGGTDTQYF. The whole variable domain, remainder taken from reference TRBV30 and TRBJ2-3, is SQTIHQWPATLVQPVGSPLSLECTVEGTSNPNLYWYRQAAGRGLQLLFYSVGIGQISSEVPQNLSASRPQDRQFILSSKKLLLSDSGFYLCAWGVGGTDTQYFGPGTRLTVL.

V usage is TRBV11-3 and J usage is TRBJ1-6; D unclear. Germline V gives CDR1 SGHNT, CDR2 YENEEA. V was pared by 6 bases and J by 6 bases, with 12 bases between. The CDR3 spans 14 residues. CDR3 in DNA: TGTGCCAGCAGATTCCCGTGGGCTAATTCACCCCTCCACTTT. Residues: CASRFPWANSPLHF. Complete variable domain (other parts from reference TRBV11-3 and TRBJ1-6): EAGVVQSPRYKIIEKKQPVAFWCNPISGHNTLYWYLQNLGQGPELLIRYENEEAVDDSQLPKDRFSAERLKGVDSTLKIQPAELGDSAVYLCASRFPWANSPLHFGNGTRLTVT.

This clone was counted a few times. The chain has TRBV11-3 and TRBJ1-5; D is uncertain. The length of the CDR3 is 16 residues. CDR1 SGHNT and CDR2 YENEEA come from the germline V gene. V was shortened by 5 bases and J by 0 bases, with 14 bases between the two germline ends. Written as DNA, the CDR3 is TGTGCCAGCAGCCTTGCTATGGGGTATAGCAATCAGCCCCAGCATTTT. It specifies CASSLAMGYSNQPQHF.

This clone is deemed large. The genes are TRBV6-8 and TRBJ1-5, with D unclear. CDR3 length equals 13 residues. The germline V gene encodes CDR1 MNHGY and CDR2 SAAAGT. Trimming pared 8 bases from V and 6 bases from J, leaving 14 bases between. The CDR3 here is CASSRFWGQPQHF. The CDR3 DNA sequence: TGTGCCAGCTCTAGGTTTTGGGGTCAGCCCCAGCATTTT.

The V and J genes are TRBV18 and TRBJ2-7; maybe TRBD1 (6 bases). This CDR3 is built from 14 residues. Germline V gene lookup returns CDR1 KGHSH and CDR2 LQKENI. V was cut by 3 bases and J by 3 bases, with 12 bases left in between. This CDR3 is CASSPSKDSYEQYF. CDR3 bases: TGTGCCAGCTCACCTTCGAAGGACAGCTACGAGCAGTACTTC.

The V call is TRBV19, the J call TRBJ2-5, with a possible D match to TRBD1 (6 bases). Germline CDR1 and CDR2: LNHDA and SQIVND (reference sequence). V lost 1 base and J 5 bases, leaving 11 bases between the germline ends. This CDR3 is built from 14 residues. The CDR3 DNA reads TGTGCCAGTAGTATAGCGGGTACAGGGGAGACCCAGTACTTC. This translates into CASSIAGTGETQYF.

This clone was counted only a few times. The gene calls are TRBV4-1 and TRBJ2-1, with 8 bases lining up with TRBD2. The V segment lost 4 bases and the J segment 6 bases; nucleotides outside the gene matches: 11. The germline gives CDR1 MGHRA, CDR2 YSYEKL. This CDR3 is built from 16 residues. This chain's CDR3 is CASSLLAGSPSNEQFF. DNA for the CDR3: TGCGCCAGCAGCCTCTTAGCGGGGTCCCCCTCCAATGAGCAGTTCTTC.